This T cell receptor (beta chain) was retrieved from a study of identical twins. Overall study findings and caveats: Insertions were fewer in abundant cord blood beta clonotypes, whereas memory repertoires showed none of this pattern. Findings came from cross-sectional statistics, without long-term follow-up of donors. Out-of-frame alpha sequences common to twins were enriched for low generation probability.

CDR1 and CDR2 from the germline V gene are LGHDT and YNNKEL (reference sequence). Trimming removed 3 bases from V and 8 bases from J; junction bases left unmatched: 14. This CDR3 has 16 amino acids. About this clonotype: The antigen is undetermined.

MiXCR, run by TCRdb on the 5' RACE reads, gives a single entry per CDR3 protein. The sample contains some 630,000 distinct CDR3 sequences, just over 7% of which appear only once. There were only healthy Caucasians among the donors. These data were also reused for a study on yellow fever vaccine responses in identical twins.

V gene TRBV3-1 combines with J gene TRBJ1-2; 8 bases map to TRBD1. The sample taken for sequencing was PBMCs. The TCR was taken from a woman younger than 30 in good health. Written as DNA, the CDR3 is TGTGCCAGCAGCCACGTCCGGGACAGGAATCGGTTGGGCTACACCTTC. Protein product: CASSHVRDRNRLGYTF.